These 27 T cell receptor beta chains came from one sample sequenced in a study of blood T cells in healthy people across ages. Using a J-beta primer mix together with a sample-barcoded 5' primer, a second PCR was run for about 6 to 11 cycles. Each CDR3 protein is one row after TCRdb ran MiXCR on the 5' RACE reads. The sample consists of about 680,000 distinct CDR3 sequences, more than 40% of them appearing once. Sample: blood. The source is a woman aged 55-75 years in good health.

This clonotype occurred once. This sequence joins TRBV20-1 and TRBJ1-1; D unresolved. The CDR3 sequence is 12 residues long. Germline lookup yields CDR1 DFQATT and CDR2 SNEGSKA (reference sequence). V was pared by 4 bases and J by 1 base, with 7 bases between. Here the CDR3 DNA reads TGCAGTGCTATAATTAGGAACACTGAAGCTTTCTTT. This encodes CSAIIRNTEAFF.

This chain uses TRBV11-2 with TRBJ2-5; 9 bases are shared with TRBD2. The tail of the sequence fits TRBJ2-7 better, so the J call may be wrong. Per germline, CDR1 SGHAT and CDR2 FQNNGV. There are 15 residues in the CDR3. The CDR3 DNA is TGTGCCAGCAGCCTCTTTAGCGGGAGTCTGAACGAGCAGTACTTC. The encoded protein is CASSLFSGSLNEQYF.

The chain joins TRBV6-5 to TRBJ2-1; 10 positions match TRBD2. CDR3 length equals 19 residues. The V gene's germline CDR1 is MNHEY and CDR2 SVGAGI. The trim removed 0 bases at V and 6 bases at J, leaving 14 bases unmatched. For the CDR3, the DNA is TGTGCCAGCAGTTACTCCCTACGCTTGAGCGGGAGGGCCGCCAATGAGCAGTTCTTC. As protein: CASSYSLRLSGRAANEQFF.

This clonotype was recorded at least ten times. This chain connects TRBV28 to TRBJ2-5; 8 bases match TRBD1. J gave up 11 bases and V 4 bases, and 15 bases lay outside the gene matches. Germline assignment: CDR1 MDHEN and CDR2 SYDVKM. The CDR3 sequence is 15 residues long. DNA of the CDR3: TGTGCCAGCAGTTACGGGACAGGCGGCCTCCGGGAGCAGTACTTC. Protein sequence: CASSYGTGGLREQYF.

This chain uses TRBV5-5 with TRBJ2-3; D remains ambiguous. The ends were cut back, 0 bases at V and 5 bases at J, with 7 bases in the middle. The germline CDR1 and CDR2 sequences are SGHKS and YYEKEE (reference sequence). The CDR3 extends over 13 amino acids. This CDR3 is CASSLDGVDTQYF. The CDR3 DNA reads as TGTGCCAGCAGCTTGGACGGCGTAGATACGCAGTATTTT.

This chain links TRBV27 with TRBJ2-3; tentative D call: TRBD1 (6 bases). Looked up from germline, CDR1 is MNHEY and CDR2 is SMNVEV (reference sequence). V was clipped by 5 bases and J by 0 bases, with 15 bases between them. There are 16 residues in the CDR3. The CDR3 DNA follows: TGTGCCAGCAGTCCCATAACAGGGATCAGCACAGATACGCAGTATTTT. Translation: CASSPITGISTDTQYF.

This clonotype has just a few counts. The chain carries TRBV7-9 and TRBJ1-1, with unresolved D. CDR1 is SEHNR and CDR2 is FQNEAQ in the germline V gene (reference sequence). The CDR3 extends over 12 amino acids. Trimming shortened V by 6 bases and J by 1 base, and 6 bases separated the two germline ends. The chain's CDR3 is CASSSRNTEAFF. In DNA form, the CDR3 reads TGTGCCAGCAGTTCGAGGAACACTGAAGCTTTCTTT.

The V and J genes are TRBV7-3 and TRBJ2-1; the D gene is possibly TRBD2 (6 bases). The length of the CDR3 is 13 residues. CDR1 is SGHTA and CDR2 is FQGTGA in the germline V gene. The CDR3 bases are TGTGCGTCGCAGGGAGGATCCTACAATGAGCAGTTCTTC. Translation: CASQGGSYNEQFF. The full variable domain, in which reference TRBV7-3 and TRBJ2-1 provide the parts outside the CDR3, is GAGVSQTPSNKVTEKGKYVELRCDPISGHTALYWYRQSLGQGPEFLIYFQGTGAADDSGLPNDRFFAVRPEGSVSTLKIQRTERGDSAVYLCASQGGSYNEQFFGPGTRLTVL.

In its sample, this clonotype was seen many times. V usage is TRBV29-1 and J usage is TRBJ2-5; 9 bases match TRBD1. CDR3 length: 13 amino acids. V dropped 3 bases and J dropped 5; count of bases not matched to a gene: 4. In germline, CDR1 is SQVTM, CDR2 ANQGSEA. For the CDR3, the DNA is TGCAGCGTTGAGACAGGGGGGAGGGAGACCCAGTACTTC. This sequence encodes CSVETGGRETQYF. Full variable domain (rest looked up from reference TRBV29-1 and TRBJ2-5): SAVISQKPSRDICQRGTSLTIQCQVDSQVTMMFWYRQQPGQSLTLIATANQGSEATYESGFVIDKFPISRPNLTFSTLTVSNMSPEDSSIYLCSVETGGRETQYFGPGTRLLVL.

This clonotype was detected only once. The J gene is TRBJ1-2, the V gene TRBV4-1; D remains unclear. This CDR3 has 14 amino acids. Trimming removed 4 bases from V and 5 bases from J, with 14 bases in between. CDR1 is MGHRA and CDR2 is YSYEKL in the germline V gene. CDR3 residues: CASSPGHSWYGYTF. The CDR3 DNA reads as TGCGCCAGCAGCCCGGGCCATTCTTGGTATGGCTACACCTTC.

This clonotype appeared a few times. The J gene is TRBJ2-6, the V gene TRBV7-6; D gene unclear. The V gene's germline CDR1 is SGHVS and CDR2 FNYEAQ. Trimming shortened V by 5 bases and J by 2 bases, and 13 bases separated the two germline ends. The CDR3 runs to 16 residues. This CDR3 is CASSPLKTPGANVLTF. DNA of the CDR3: TGTGCCAGCAGCCCCTTGAAAACACCTGGGGCCAACGTCCTGACTTTC.

J is TRBJ2-1 and V is TRBV15; the D gene is possibly TRBD1 (5 bases). Trimming removed 0 bases from V and 9 bases from J, with 15 bases in between. CDR1 and CDR2 from the germline V gene are LNHNV and YYDKDF (reference sequence). The CDR3 sequence is 15 residues long. CDR3 nucleotides: TGTGCCACCAGCAGAGATGGACACCCTGCAAGTGAGCAGTTCTTC. Its protein is CATSRDGHPASEQFF.

To note about this clonotype: It may be a read error: a sequence one base away is much more abundant. This rearrangement joins TRBV29-1 to TRBJ2-7; TRBD1 matches 7 bases. CDR3 length: 14 residues. Germline V gene sequence: CDR1 SQVTM, CDR2 ANQGSEA. Germline trimming cut 3 bases from V and 0 bases from J; bases unmatched to any gene: 5. The CDR3 coding sequence is TGCAGCGTTGAGAAACAGGGGACCTCCTACGAGCAGTACTTC. It encodes CSVEKQGTSYEQYF.

The genes are TRBV20-1 and TRBJ1-4, with TRBD1 as a possible D gene (6 bases). The CDR3 extends over 14 amino acids. Trimming took 1 base from V and 6 from J, leaving 12 bases between them. Germline CDR1 and CDR2: DFQATT and SNEGSKA (reference sequence). The CDR3 protein is CSARVRRGDEKLFF. DNA for the CDR3: TGCAGTGCTAGAGTGCGAAGGGGGGATGAAAAACTGTTTTTT.

DNA of the CDR3: TGTGCCAGCAGTTTAAGAAACGTCCCGGGGTCACCCCTCCACTTT. It translates to CASSLRNVPGSPLHF. The V and J genes are TRBV27 and TRBJ1-6, with no clear D. This CDR3 contains 15 residues. Germline values: CDR1 MNHEY, CDR2 SMNVEV (reference sequence). V was trimmed by 2 bases and J by 10 bases, leaving 15 bases between them.

This clonotype was detected only a few times. The chain links TRBV20-1 to TRBJ2-1; D not resolved. V was pared by 8 bases and J by 8 bases, with 10 bases between. Germline V gives CDR1 DFQATT, CDR2 SNEGSKA (reference sequence). The CDR3 contains 10 residues. CDR3 sequence: CSPQADEQFF. The CDR3, as DNA: TGCAGTCCTCAGGCCGATGAGCAGTTCTTC.

The chain couples TRBV20-1 to TRBJ2-4; D not resolved. The J call is doubtful: the DNA matches TRBJ2-7 better. Germline V gives CDR1 DFQATT, CDR2 SNEGSKA (reference sequence). The CDR3 is 16 residues long. The CDR3, as DNA: TGCAGTGCCATCTCTCGGATTAACGGGCCCTTATCCGAGCAGTACTTC. Protein product: CSAISRINGPLSEQYF.

At least ten counts were recorded for this clonotype. The DNA for the CDR3 is TGCAGTGTCCCAGAGAGCGGGAGTCCCGAGCAGTACTTC. This sequence encodes CSVPESGSPEQYF. J is TRBJ2-7 and V is TRBV20-1; 8 nucleotides line up with TRBD2. The CDR3 is 13 residues long. After removal of 7 bases from V and 6 bases from J, the junction contained 11 bases not matched to a gene. Germline CDR1 and CDR2: DFQATT and SNEGSKA (reference sequence).

This sequence joins TRBV27 and TRBJ2-3; TRBD2 matches 7 bases. Germline V gene data show CDR1 as MNHEY and CDR2 as SMNVEV (reference sequence). With V trimmed by 6 bases and J by 5 bases, 8 bases remained unmatched. There are 14 residues in the CDR3. The CDR3 DNA reads as TGTGCCAGCAGCCTTCGACTAGCCCTAGATACGCAGTATTTT. As protein: CASSLRLALDTQYF.

The chain links TRBV20-1 to TRBJ1-6; D perhaps matches TRBD1 (5 bases). From germline, CDR1 is DFQATT and CDR2 SNEGSKA (reference sequence). V lost 1 base to trimming and J lost 9 bases, with 13 bases between them. The length of the CDR3 is 14 residues. CDR3 in amino acids: CSARVTGVGSPLHF. As DNA, the CDR3 is TGCAGTGCTAGAGTGACGGGGGTCGGTTCACCCCTCCACTTT.

This clonotype has a handful of counts. This chain links TRBV6-2 or TRBV6-3 with TRBJ2-7; D gene uncertain. CDR1 is MNHEY, CDR2 SVGEGT, per germline. Trimming stripped 6 bases from V and 3 bases from J, with 12 bases between. The CDR3 length is 13 residues. The CDR3: CASSRPGLYEQYF. The CDR3 nucleotides are TGTGCCAGCAGCCGTCCGGGCCTCTACGAGCAGTACTTC.

This chain connects TRBV19 to TRBJ2-5; D might be TRBD2 (6 bases). The last part of the DNA fits TRBJ2-7 better; the J call may be wrong. This CDR3 contains 15 residues. In germline, CDR1 is LNHDA, CDR2 SQIVND (reference sequence). The CDR3 sequence: CASSNPGHLAYEQYF. CDR3 nucleotides: TGTGCCAGTAGTAATCCGGGCCACCTAGCGTACGAGCAGTACTTC.

The CDR3 reads CASSVEAGPGANVLTF. The CDR3 bases are TGTGCCAGCAGCGTAGAGGCAGGACCTGGGGCCAACGTCCTGACTTTC. J is TRBJ2-6 and V is TRBV9; D gene uncertain. CDR1 and CDR2 (germline): SGDLS, YYNGEE. The CDR3 extends over 16 amino acids. Trimming removed 0 bases at V and 2 bases at J, with 9 bases between.

The count of this clonotype is one. The chain recombines TRBV29-1 with TRBJ2-3; D tentatively fits TRBD1 or TRBD2 (5 bases each). Germline lookup yields CDR1 SQVTM and CDR2 ANQGSEA. This CDR3 has 15 amino acids. V lost 4 bases and J lost 4, with 18 bases in between. Here the CDR3 reads CSVGTPVLGADTQYF. The CDR3 bases are TGCAGCGTTGGAACCCCGGTACTAGGGGCAGATACGCAGTATTTT.

This clonotype has just a few counts. The chain employs TRBV5-1 and TRBJ1-2, with D maybe TRBD1 (5 bases). V dropped 2 bases and J dropped 8 bases, with 19 bases sitting between them. The germline V gene has CDR1 SGHRS and CDR2 YFSETQ. The CDR3 is 15 residues long. CDR3 nucleotides: TGCGCCAGCAGCTTCAATAACGACAGATTGTCCGGCTACACCTTC. Residues: CASSFNNDRLSGYTF. The full variable domain, its missing parts supplied by reference TRBV5-1 and TRBJ1-2, is KAGVTQTPRYLIKTRGQQVTLSCSPISGHRSVSWYQQTPGQGLQFLFEYFSETQRNKGNFPGRFSGRQFSNSRSEMNVSTLELGDSALYLCASSFNNDRLSGYTFGSGTRLTVV.

The rearrangement joins TRBV5-1 to TRBJ2-5, with D perhaps TRBD1 (7 bases). Germline V CDR1 and CDR2: SGHRS, YFSETQ. The V end lost 4 bases, the J end lost 3 bases, and 13 bases lay between the germline ends. There are 14 residues in the CDR3. The CDR3 DNA follows: TGCGCCAGCAGCCGCGGGACAGCGGAAGAGACCCAGTACTTC. Its translation is CASSRGTAEETQYF.

This clonotype was picked up a small number of times. The chain links TRBV4-3 to TRBJ2-7; no clear D gene. Trimming shortened V by 6 bases and J by 3 bases, and 21 bases separated the two germline ends. Germline V lookup: CDR1 LGHNA, CDR2 YSLEER. The CDR3 is 16 residues long. CDR3 in amino acids: CASRRTPVNPYYEQYF. In DNA form, the CDR3 reads TGCGCCAGCAGACGAACCCCGGTCAACCCCTACTACGAGCAGTACTTC.